This T cell receptor (beta chain) was sequenced in a study of cytomegalovirus exposure and HLA in healthy donors. Study-wide findings and caveats: Rare TCR sequences dominated, though some public TCRs recurred in many donors. V segments that were indistinguishable, TRBV6-2 and TRBV6-3 among them, were omitted from analysis. Segments of the TCR beta V type were, in most cases, productive about 87% or about 30% of the time in an earlier analysis. A classifier reportedly called cytomegalovirus status with high sensitivity and specificity.

Vbeta (60) and Jbeta (13) primers were used in the PCR. Using immunoSEQ multiplex PCR, the repertoire was profiled, and TCRdb retains in-frame clones only, with some absent. The table shows more than 200,000 clones, with roughly 80% occurring only once. With respect to this clone: The antigen is not known.

The germline CDR1 and CDR2 sequences are SNHLY and FYNNEI. The CDR3 contains 14 residues. Trimming took off 7 bases at V and 6 bases at J, with 19 bases between the two ends. Sequencing was performed on PBMCs. This receptor was obtained from a man between 40 and 49 years old in good health and CMV-seronegative. The V and J genes are TRBV2 and TRBJ2-7; perhaps TRBD1 as D (5 bases). This chain's CDR3 is CASKTDRPTLEQYF. CDR3 bases: TGTGCCAGCAAAACCGACAGACCCACCCTCGAGCAGTACTTC.